The 31 T cell receptor beta chains below come from one sample, sequenced in a study of blood T cell repertoires in COVID-19. The table came from immunoSEQ multiplex PCR; TCRdb's copy has only in-frame clones and leaves some out. The data show roughly 49,000 clones, about four fifths seen once. The sequenced sample consisted of peripheral blood. The origin of the receptors is a man aged 45 to 65 with acute or convalescent COVID-19.

The chain uses TRBV6-5 and TRBJ2-3, with D hard to call. CDR1 is MNHEY and CDR2 is SVGAGI in the germline V gene. The CDR3 sequence is 11 residues long. Between the trimmed V and J ends, which lost 4 bases and 6 bases, there was a span of 5 bases. CDR3: CASSLSDTQYF. The CDR3 DNA reads as TGTGCCAGCAGTTTGTCGGATACGCAGTATTTT.

The chain employs TRBV3-1 (or the pseudogene TRBV3-2) and TRBJ2-7; D perhaps matches TRBD2 (5 bases). V lost 0 bases, J lost 3 bases, and 12 bases lay in between. Looked up from germline, CDR1 is LGHDT and CDR2 is YNNKEL (reference sequence). The CDR3 sequence is 15 residues long. The CDR3 sequence is CASSQESGRSYEQYF. In DNA form, the CDR3 reads TGTGCCAGCAGCCAAGAATCGGGAAGAAGCTACGAGCAGTACTTC.

This clone was detected only a few times. V gene TRBV7-5 combines with J gene TRBJ2-7; TRBD2 is taken as the D call from the table, unchecked against the DNA. TRBV7-5 is labeled a pseudogene. The CDR3 is 17 residues long. CDR3 in DNA: TGTGCCAGAAGGGTGAAGAGCAAAACGCACCTCTCCTACGAGCAGTACTTC. This encodes CARRVKSKTHLSYEQYF.

This chain uses TRBV19 with TRBJ2-1, with 7 bases that match TRBD2. V shed 7 bases, J shed 5 bases, and the junction held 5 bases outside the gene matches. CDR1 and CDR2 from the germline V gene are LNHDA and SQIVND (reference sequence). The CDR3 runs to 13 residues. Written as DNA, the CDR3 is TGTGCCAGTAAGCCTAGCGGCAACAATGAGCAGTTCTTC. Protein product: CASKPSGNNEQFF.

The V and J genes are TRBV7-2 and TRBJ1-1; a weak D match, TRBD1 (6 bases). The CDR3 has 13 residues. V was clipped by 2 bases and J by 6 bases, with 10 bases between them. Germline V gene data show CDR1 as SGHTA and CDR2 as FQGNSA. The CDR3 is CASSLLGGPEAFF. For the CDR3, the DNA is TGTGCCAGCAGCTTACTCGGGGGGCCTGAAGCTTTCTTT. The full variable domain, rest sourced from reference TRBV7-2 and TRBJ1-1, is GAGVSQSPSNKVTEKGKDVELRCDPISGHTALYWYRQSLGQGLEFLIYFQGNSAPDKSGLPSDRFSAERTGGSVSTLTIQRTQQEDSAVYLCASSLLGGPEAFFGQGTRLTVV.

V is TRBV28 and J is TRBJ2-3; D perhaps matches TRBD2 (6 bases). V was trimmed by 7 bases and J by 1 base, leaving 15 bases between them. The germline V gene encodes CDR1 MDHEN and CDR2 SYDVKM. The CDR3 extends over 15 amino acids. CDR3 loop: CASTLLASGTDTQYF. The DNA of the CDR3 is TGTGCCAGCACCCTATTAGCTAGCGGCACAGATACGCAGTATTTT.

This sequence joins TRBV21-1 and TRBJ1-2; the D call in the table, TRBD1, was not verified against the DNA. TRBV21-1 is a pseudogene. The CDR3 extends over 18 amino acids. CDR3 residues: CASSKVRTRAGANYGYTF. CDR3 nucleotide sequence: TGTGCCAGCAGCAAAGTCCGGACCAGGGCTGGAGCTAACTATGGCTACACCTTC.

This clone showed up just a few times. Here the CDR3 DNA reads TGTGCCAGCAGTCGGACGGGACAAATTCCAGGCTACGAGCAGTACTTC. Encoded protein: CASSRTGQIPGYEQYF. This chain connects TRBV6-2 or TRBV6-3 to TRBJ2-7, with TRBD1 as a possible D gene (6 bases). The CDR3 is made up of 16 amino acids. Germline loops: CDR1 MNHEY, CDR2 SVGEGT. The ends were cut back, 5 bases at V and 3 bases at J, with 20 bases in the middle.

This chain uses TRBV24-1 with TRBJ2-2; TRBD2 aligns across 9 bases. Germline assignment: CDR1 KGHDR and CDR2 SFDVKD. This CDR3 has 15 amino acids. V was pared by 6 bases and J by 9 bases, with 10 bases of the junction left unmatched. CDR3 protein: CATSPLRGGLRELFF. In nucleotides, the CDR3 is TGTGCCACCAGTCCGTTGCGGGGGGGGCTCCGGGAGCTGTTTTTT.

CDR3 loop: CASGRGDEQFF. The CDR3 DNA follows: TGTGCCAGCGGGCGGGGCGATGAGCAGTTCTTC. The chain couples TRBV9 to TRBJ2-1, with D perhaps TRBD2 (6 bases). V was cut by 7 bases and J by 8 bases, with 10 bases left in between. This CDR3 has 11 amino acids. Germline V gene data show CDR1 as SGDLS and CDR2 as YYNGEE.

This clone was picked up one time. V and J are TRBV19 and TRBJ2-7; D gene uncertain. Between the trimmed V and J ends, which lost 10 bases and 1 base, there was a span of 8 bases. CDR1 and CDR2 (germline): LNHDA, SQIVND (reference sequence). CDR3 length equals 11 residues. CDR3 bases: TGTGCCACCTCACGGTCCTACGAGCAGTACTTC. Translation: CATSRSYEQYF.

The V and J genes are TRBV9 and TRBJ2-1; TRBD2 matches 7 bases. The germline CDR1 and CDR2 sequences are SGDLS and YYNGEE. CDR3 length: 15 residues. The V gene end was trimmed by 4 bases and the J gene end by 4 bases; junction bases not matched to a gene: 8. The CDR3: CASSSLAGVYNEQFF. DNA of the CDR3: TGTGCCAGCAGCTCCCTTGCGGGGGTTTACAATGAGCAGTTCTTC.

V and J are TRBV5-8 and TRBJ2-2; 8 bases agree with TRBD2. Trimming took 0 bases from V and 9 from J; bases not matched to a gene: 10. The CDR3 totals 16 residues. Per germline, CDR1 SGHTS and CDR2 YDEGEE. CDR3 DNA sequence: TGTGCCAGCAGCTTGGATTTTGCGGGGGGCCTGCGGGAGCTGTTTTTT. Its translation is CASSLDFAGGLRELFF.

This clone occurred once. The chain recombines TRBV3-1 (or the pseudogene TRBV3-2) with TRBJ2-3, with a weak D call TRBD2 (6 bases). This CDR3 comprises 17 residues. The germline CDR1 and CDR2 sequences are LGHDT and YNNKEL (reference sequence). The V and J ends lost 5 bases and 2 bases respectively, with 20 bases between them. CDR3 sequence: CASSGTQAGLTTDTQYF. The CDR3 nucleotides are TGTGCCAGCAGCGGGACTCAGGCGGGGTTAACCACAGATACGCAGTATTTT.

V and J are TRBV7-9 and TRBJ1-6; possible D gene TRBD1, 6 bases. CDR3 length: 16 residues. Deletions cut 5 bases from V and 7 bases from J, with 18 bases between. Germline loops: CDR1 SEHNR, CDR2 FQNEAQ (reference sequence). DNA of the CDR3: TGTGCCAGCAGCCACAACCTAGGACAGCCCAATTCACCCCTCCACTTT. It codes for CASSHNLGQPNSPLHF. The full variable domain, with the rest looked up from reference TRBV7-9 and TRBJ1-6, is DTGVSQNPRHKITKRGQNVTFRCDPISEHNRLYWYRQTLGQGPEFLTYFQNEAQLEKSRLLSDRFSAERPKGSFSTLEIQRTEQGDSAMYLCASSHNLGQPNSPLHFGNGTRLTVT.

The chain recombines TRBV3-1 (or the pseudogene TRBV3-2) with TRBJ2-7; 10 bases map to TRBD1. V was pared by 4 bases and J by 2 bases, with 5 bases of the junction left unmatched. Germline V CDR1 and CDR2: LGHDT, YNNKEL (reference sequence). The CDR3 length is 15 residues. The CDR3 sequence: CASSLPGQGTYEQYF. For the CDR3, the DNA is TGTGCCAGCAGCCTTCCGGGACAGGGGACCTACGAGCAGTACTTC.

V is TRBV18 and J is TRBJ1-6, with TRBD1 identical over 7 bases. The CDR3 has 15 amino acids. The germline V gene encodes CDR1 KGHSH and CDR2 LQKENI. V was pared by 5 bases and J by 7 bases, with 8 bases of the junction left unmatched. The CDR3 is CASSKGTEVNSPLHF. CDR3 nucleotide sequence: TGTGCCAGCTCAAAAGGGACAGAAGTAAATTCACCCCTCCACTTT. Full variable domain (rest looked up from reference TRBV18 and TRBJ1-6): NAGVMQNPRHLVRRRGQEARLRCSPMKGHSHVYWYRQLPEEGLKFMVYLQKENIIDESGMPKERFSAEFPKEGPSILRIQQVVRGDSAAYFCASSKGTEVNSPLHFGNGTRLTVT.

The chain recombines TRBV7-2 with TRBJ2-1; the D is unclear. CDR3 length: 17 residues. V was trimmed by 1 base and J by 0 bases, leaving 13 bases between them. Germline CDR1 is SGHTA and CDR2 is FQGNSA. CDR3 sequence (DNA): TGTGCCAGCAGCTTAGGCGCATCCGGTCGCTCCTACAATGAGCAGTTCTTC. It encodes CASSLGASGRSYNEQFF.

The CDR3 sequence: CASSLGQYEQYF. As DNA, the CDR3 is TGTGCCAGCAGTTTGGGCCAATACGAGCAGTACTTC. V is TRBV28 and J is TRBJ2-7; unclear D gene. The CDR3 sequence is 12 residues long. The V end was cut by 3 bases, the J end by 4 bases, with 7 bases between. In germline, CDR1 is MDHEN, CDR2 SYDVKM.

The chain combines TRBV18 with TRBJ2-1; D is unresolved. The V gene's germline CDR1 is KGHSH and CDR2 LQKENI. V shed 2 bases and J shed 4 bases, with 12 bases lying between them. CDR3 length equals 15 residues. The CDR3 sequence: CASSPILLEYNEQFF. CDR3 DNA sequence: TGTGCCAGCTCACCAATCCTTCTTGAGTACAATGAGCAGTTCTTC.

V is TRBV7-9 and J is TRBJ2-2; 9 bases are shared with TRBD1. In germline, CDR1 is SEHNR, CDR2 FQNEAQ (reference sequence). CDR3 size: 17 residues. V trimming: 0 bases; J trimming: 5 bases; junction bases outside the gene matches: 7. CDR3 sequence: CASSLAGQGTKTGELFF. The CDR3 region has the DNA TGTGCCAGCAGCTTAGCGGGACAGGGCACTAAGACCGGGGAGCTGTTTTTT.

The gene calls are TRBV24-1 and TRBJ1-2; 7 bases line up with TRBD1. J lost 6 bases, V lost 4 bases, and 10 bases had no gene match. CDR3 length: 15 residues. Germline V lookup: CDR1 KGHDR, CDR2 SFDVKD. The CDR3 here is CATSDPRQGWDGYTF. Here the CDR3 DNA reads TGTGCCACCAGTGACCCTCGACAGGGTTGGGATGGCTACACCTTC.

V gene TRBV18 combines with J gene TRBJ2-4, with TRBD1 matching 12 bases. V trimming: 4 bases; J trimming: 8 bases; junction bases outside the gene matches: 9. Germline CDR1 KGHSH, CDR2 LQKENI. The CDR3 spans 16 residues. CDR3 sequence (DNA): TGTGCCAGCTCACTGTTCCGGGACAGGGGGCCGGACATTCAGTACTTC. This codes for CASSLFRDRGPDIQYF.

The J gene is TRBJ1-2, the V gene TRBV12-3 or TRBV12-4, with D perhaps TRBD1 (5 bases). There are 13 residues in the CDR3. Trimming shortened V by 7 bases and J by 5 bases, and 14 bases separated the two germline ends. This chain's CDR3 is CASTAGKLYGYTF. In DNA, the CDR3 is TGTGCCAGCACGGCAGGGAAATTATATGGCTACACCTTC.

A remark on this clone: Its ends do not fully match the called genes, so a read error is possible. The V and J genes are TRBV20-1 and TRBJ1-2; the match to TRBD1 covers 7 bases. Germline V gene sequence: CDR1 DFQATT, CDR2 SNEGSKA (reference sequence). The CDR3 runs to 9 residues. CDR3 amino acids: CSAEGQSPF. CDR3 DNA: TGCAGTGCGGAGGGACAGAGCCCCTTC.

The sample holds one count of this clone. The V call is TRBV2, the J call TRBJ2-7; 9 positions match TRBD2. This CDR3 has 17 amino acids. Germline V gives CDR1 SNHLY, CDR2 FYNNEI. V lost 6 bases, J lost 0 bases, and 12 bases stayed unmatched. In DNA form, the CDR3 reads TGTGCCAGCAGCCCCTCGCGACTAGCGGAGAACTCCTACGAGCAGTACTTC. This gives the protein CASSPSRLAENSYEQYF.

In nucleotides, the CDR3 is TGTGCCAGCAGCCAAGAAAGTGAGTTTAGCAATCAGCCCCAGCATTTT. It yields the protein CASSQESEFSNQPQHF. The J gene is TRBJ1-5, the V gene TRBV4-2; D is undetermined. The CDR3 extends over 16 amino acids. V lost 0 bases and J lost 0, with 9 bases in between. From germline, CDR1 is LGHNA and CDR2 YNFKEQ.

The V and J genes are TRBV6-5 and TRBJ1-6, with TRBD1 identical over 9 bases. With 7 bases clipped from V and 10 bases from J, the junction kept 11 bases outside the gene matches. The CDR3 covers 15 residues. Germline V lookup: CDR1 MNHEY, CDR2 SVGAGI. The CDR3 bases are TGTGCCAGCACCCCGGACAGGGGCGTTTTGTCACCCCTCCACTTT. It yields the protein CASTPDRGVLSPLHF.

This clone was detected once. V usage is TRBV5-1 and J usage is TRBJ2-3, with a weak D call TRBD2 (5 bases). This CDR3 has 15 amino acids. V was shortened by 0 bases and J by 2 bases, with 10 bases between the two germline ends. Germline CDR1 reads SGHRS; CDR2 reads YFSETQ. CDR3 loop: CASSLDSGITDTQYF. The CDR3 region has the DNA TGCGCCAGCAGCTTGGACTCGGGGATCACAGATACGCAGTATTTT. Full variable domain (remainder filled in from reference TRBV5-1 and TRBJ2-3): KAGVTQTPRYLIKTRGQQVTLSCSPISGHRSVSWYQQTPGQGLQFLFEYFSETQRNKGNFPGRFSGRQFSNSRSEMNVSTLELGDSALYLCASSLDSGITDTQYFGPGTRLTVL.

This clone came up once. The chain is built from TRBV6-5 and TRBJ1-5; TRBD1 might be the D (5 bases). Germline V gene lookup returns CDR1 MNHEY and CDR2 SVGAGI. This CDR3 is 14 amino acids long. The ends were cut back, 7 bases at V and 2 bases at J, with 12 bases in the middle. The CDR3 bases are TGTGCCAGCACCGGGGGGTTGGGCAATCAGCCCCAGCATTTT. Translating it yields CASTGGLGNQPQHF.

This sequence joins TRBV24-1 and TRBJ1-2; D might be TRBD1 (6 bases). Germline V gene sequence: CDR1 KGHDR, CDR2 SFDVKD. V lost 4 bases and J 5 bases, leaving 16 bases between the germline ends. The CDR3 runs to 15 residues. The CDR3 nucleotides read TGTGCCACCAGTGACTCGCCCAGGGGACGGTATGGCTACACCTTC. Amino acid sequence: CATSDSPRGRYGYTF.